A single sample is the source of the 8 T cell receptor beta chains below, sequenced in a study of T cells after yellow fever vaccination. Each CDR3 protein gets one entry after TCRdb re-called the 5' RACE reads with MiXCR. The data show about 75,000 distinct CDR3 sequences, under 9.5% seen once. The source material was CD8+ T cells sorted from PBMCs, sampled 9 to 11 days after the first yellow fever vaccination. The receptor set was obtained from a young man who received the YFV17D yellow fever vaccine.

CDR3 in DNA: TGTGCCAGCAGCTTAGACAGGGGGCAAGGCAATGAGCAGTTCTTC. Its translation is CASSLDRGQGNEQFF. The chain recombines TRBV7-6 with TRBJ2-1, with 9 bases lining up with TRBD1. The CDR3 contains 15 residues. Per germline, CDR1 SGHVS and CDR2 FNYEAQ. Trimming at V came to 1 base and at J to 6 bases, leaving 4 bases not matched to a gene.

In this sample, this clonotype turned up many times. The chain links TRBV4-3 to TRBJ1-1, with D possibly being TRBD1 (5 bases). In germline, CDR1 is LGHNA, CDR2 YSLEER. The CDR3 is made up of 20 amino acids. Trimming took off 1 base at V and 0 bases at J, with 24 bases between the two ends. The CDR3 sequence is CASSQVGAGLDYYLNTEAFF. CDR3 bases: TGCGCCAGCAGCCAAGTCGGGGCAGGGCTCGATTACTATTTGAACACTGAAGCTTTCTTT.

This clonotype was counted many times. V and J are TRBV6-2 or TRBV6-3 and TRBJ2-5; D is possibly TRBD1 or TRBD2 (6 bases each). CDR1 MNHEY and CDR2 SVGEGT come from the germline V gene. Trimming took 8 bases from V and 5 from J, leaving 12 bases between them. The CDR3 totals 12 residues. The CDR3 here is CASSNGGETQYF. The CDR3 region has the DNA TGTGCCAGCTCTAACGGGGGCGAGACCCAGTACTTC.

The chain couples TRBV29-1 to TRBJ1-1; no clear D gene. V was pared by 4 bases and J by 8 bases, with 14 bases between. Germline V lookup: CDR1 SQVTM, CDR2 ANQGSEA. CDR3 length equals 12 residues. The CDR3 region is CSVVFLGSEAFF. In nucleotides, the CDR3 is TGCAGCGTTGTATTTTTGGGTTCCGAAGCTTTCTTT.

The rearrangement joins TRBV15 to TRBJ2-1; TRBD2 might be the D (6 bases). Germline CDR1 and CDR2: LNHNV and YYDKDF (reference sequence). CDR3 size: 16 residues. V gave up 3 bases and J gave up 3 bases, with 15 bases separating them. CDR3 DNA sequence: TGTGCCACCAGCAGGAAAGAGGCGGGGAACTACAATGAGCAGTTCTTC. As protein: CATSRKEAGNYNEQFF.

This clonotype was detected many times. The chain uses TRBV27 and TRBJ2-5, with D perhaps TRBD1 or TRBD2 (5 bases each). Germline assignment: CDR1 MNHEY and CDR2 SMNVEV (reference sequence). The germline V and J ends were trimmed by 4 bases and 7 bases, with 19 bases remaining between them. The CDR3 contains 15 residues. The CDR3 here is CASSSPGGHGGTQYF. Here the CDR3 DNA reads TGTGCCAGCAGTTCCCCCGGAGGACACGGCGGGACCCAGTACTTC.

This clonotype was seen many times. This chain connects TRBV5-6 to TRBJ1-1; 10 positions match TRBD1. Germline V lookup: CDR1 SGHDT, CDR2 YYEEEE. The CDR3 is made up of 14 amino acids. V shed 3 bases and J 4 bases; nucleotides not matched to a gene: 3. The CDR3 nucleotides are TGTGCCAGCAGCTGGGGACAGGGGCCCACTGAAGCTTTCTTT. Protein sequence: CASSWGQGPTEAFF.

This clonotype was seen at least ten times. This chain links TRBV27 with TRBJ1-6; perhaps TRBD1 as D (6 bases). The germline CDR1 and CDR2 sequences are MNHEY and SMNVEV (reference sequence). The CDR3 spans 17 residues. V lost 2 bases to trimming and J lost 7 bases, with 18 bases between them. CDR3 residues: CASSLARPGADNSPLHF. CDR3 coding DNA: TGTGCCAGCAGTTTAGCCCGACCAGGGGCGGACAATTCACCCCTCCACTTT.